The clone carrying this TCR beta chain occurred many times. Its cognate antigen is unknown. The sample originates from a study of identical twins. One entry per CDR3 protein results from TCRdb running MiXCR on the 5' RACE reads. The sample includes a few hundred thousand distinct CDR3 sequences, 14% of them seen just once. Regarding the study as a whole: The study found that models underestimated out-of-frame TCR alpha sharing in monozygotic twins. Excess low generation probability was seen in twin-shared out-of-frame alpha sequences.

This CDR3 comprises 12 residues. Per germline, CDR1 MDHEN and CDR2 SYDVKM. The V end lost 1 base, the J end lost 6 bases, and 4 bases lay between the germline ends. The same sample was also studied in work on yellow fever vaccine responses in identical twins.

The specimen was CD4+ T cells sorted from blood. The chain combines TRBV28 with TRBJ1-5; no firm D call. This receptor was obtained from a woman between 18 and 29 years old in good health. CDR3 loop: CASSLFGQPQHF. In DNA form, the CDR3 reads TGTGCCAGCAGTTTATTTGGTCAGCCCCAGCATTTT.